These 9 T cell receptor beta chains were all obtained from the same sample, sequenced in a study of cytomegalovirus exposure and HLA in healthy donors. Primers for the PCR totalled 60 Vbeta and 13 Jbeta. Here immunoSEQ multiplex PCR was the method, and the copy in TCRdb shows in-frame clones only, minus some. The table lists around 140,000 clones, around 82% of them singletons. Sequenced material: PBMCs. The receptors derive from a woman aged 18-30 years in good health and CMV-seropositive.

As for this clone: The junction does not match germline at one end; this may be a read error. CDR3 residues: CASSFKGQNTEASF. CDR3 in DNA: TGCGCCAGCAGCTTCAAAGGACAGAACACTGAAGCTTCCTTT. V and J are TRBV5-1 and TRBJ1-1; D perhaps matches TRBD1 (6 bases). This CDR3 spans 14 amino acids. From germline, CDR1 is SGHRS and CDR2 YFSETQ.

This clone was detected once. The rearrangement links TRBV27 to TRBJ2-7, with 11 bases fitting TRBD2. The trim removed 4 bases at V and 0 bases at J, leaving 20 bases unmatched. Germline CDR1 and CDR2: MNHEY and SMNVEV (reference sequence). The CDR3 contains 21 residues. In DNA, the CDR3 is TGTGCCAGCAGTTCCCTCAAAACTAGCGGGGGTTTCGTCCCCCGCTCCTACGAGCAGTACTTC. Translation gives CASSSLKTSGGFVPRSYEQYF.

V is TRBV6-4 and J is TRBJ2-1; a weak D match, TRBD1 (6 bases). The V end lost 3 bases, the J end lost 4 bases, and 13 bases lay between the germline ends. The CDR3 is made up of 15 amino acids. The V gene's germline CDR1 is MRHNA and CDR2 SNTAGT. CDR3 sequence (DNA): TGTGCCAGCAGTGAGGTAGAGGGGGTTTACAATGAGCAGTTCTTC. Its protein product is CASSEVEGVYNEQFF.

The table lists this clone with a few counts. The chain recombines TRBV5-3 with TRBJ2-1, with a tentative D call TRBD2 (5 bases). TRBV5-3 is marked as an open reading frame, function uncertain. V was cut by 1 base and J by 7 bases, with 12 bases left in between. This CDR3 contains 14 residues. CDR3 protein: CARSLRGMENEQFF. Here the CDR3 DNA reads TGTGCCAGAAGCTTGCGGGGAATGGAAAATGAGCAGTTCTTC.

The chain couples TRBV5-1 to TRBJ2-1; TRBD1 matches at 10 bases. V gave up 6 bases and J gave up 5 bases; unmatched junction bases: 11. This CDR3 has 16 amino acids. The germline V gene encodes CDR1 SGHRS and CDR2 YFSETQ. The CDR3 DNA reads TGCGCCAGCACCAAGTCGGGCGGGACAGGGGACAATGAGCAGTTCTTC. Protein sequence: CASTKSGGTGDNEQFF.

This clone occurred once. The chain is built from TRBV2 and TRBJ1-1; 7 positions agree with TRBD1. The V gene end was trimmed by 5 bases and the J gene end by 4 bases; junction bases not matched to a gene: 4. This CDR3 is 13 amino acids long. Germline values: CDR1 SNHLY, CDR2 FYNNEI. The chain's CDR3 is CASSPDRATEAFF. The CDR3 DNA reads TGTGCCAGCAGTCCTGACAGGGCCACTGAAGCTTTCTTT.

V is TRBV6-1 and J is TRBJ1-4; D might be TRBD1 (5 bases). CDR3 length: 15 residues. V lost 8 bases and J lost 7, with 20 bases in between. CDR1 MNHNS and CDR2 SASEGT come from the germline V gene. The CDR3 here is CASRSAGGLVEKLFF. CDR3 DNA sequence: TGTGCCAGCCGGTCGGCTGGGGGACTGGTTGAAAAACTGTTTTTT.

In this sample, this clone turned up a few times. The rearrangement links TRBV7-9 to TRBJ2-2, with D perhaps TRBD2 (5 bases). Germline CDR1 is SEHNR and CDR2 is FQNEAQ (reference sequence). Trimming pared 11 bases from V and 4 bases from J, leaving 20 bases between. The CDR3 loop spans 15 amino acids. DNA for the CDR3: TGTGCCCTACGGGGAACCCTCTCCAGCACCGGGGAGCTGTTTTTT. Its protein product is CALRGTLSSTGELFF.

The chain couples TRBV6-6 to TRBJ2-3; 10 positions match TRBD2. Trimming removed 6 bases from V and 2 bases from J; junction bases left unmatched: 5. The germline V gene has CDR1 MNHNY and CDR2 SVGAGI (reference sequence). The CDR3 runs 15 residues. The CDR3 DNA follows: TGTGCCAGCAGGAAGACTAGCGGGCTCACAGATACGCAGTATTTT. The encoded protein is CASRKTSGLTDTQYF.